This entry features one T cell receptor (beta chain) sequence. Its antigen is unidentified. This sample is drawn from a study of shared clonotypes between healthy human individuals. Study-wide findings and caveats: Only blood samples were collected, and tissue repertoires likely differ. Naive CD4 clonotype sharing across a handful of donors was approximately 5.2%.

Libraries were prepared by immunoSEQ multiplex PCR; TCRdb keeps only in-frame clonotypes and omits some of them. The sample yields 2 million to 2.5 million clones, approximately 94% seen once. Healthy HIV-negative adults without recent acute infections or vaccinations served as donors. CD4+ cells underwent separation, giving CD45RA+ naive and CD45RA-negative memory subsets. Germline CDR1 is SGDLS and CDR2 is YYNGEE. V was cut by 4 bases and J by 0 bases, with 13 bases left in between. The CDR3 sequence is 15 residues long. This sequence originates from a man between 18 and 29 years old in good health. The chain couples TRBV9 to TRBJ2-5, with D tentatively TRBD2 (6 bases). The sequencing input was naive CD4+ T cells sorted from blood. Subset indicated: CD45RA+ positively selected. The CDR3 protein is CASSLASAYQETQYF. DNA of the CDR3: TGTGCCAGCAGCCTCGCTAGCGCGTACCAAGAGACCCAGTACTTC. Complete variable domain (other parts from reference TRBV9 and TRBJ2-5): DSGVTQTPKHLITATGQRVTLRCSPRSGDLSVYWYQQSLDQGLQFLIQYYNGEERAKGNILERFSAQQFPDLHSELNLSSLELGDSALYFCASSLASAYQETQYFGPGTRLLVL.